What follows is one T cell receptor (beta chain) and its context. These data originate in a study of T cell changes during pregnancy in multiple sclerosis. V was pared by 6 bases and J by 3 bases, with 6 bases between. The CDR3 consists of 12 residues. Germline loops: CDR1 MNHEY, CDR2 SMNVEV (reference sequence). Clones were sequenced by immunoSEQ multiplex PCR, and TCRdb holds only the in-frame ones, with some missing. The data contain 65,000 to 90,000 clones, 85% to 95% of them singletons. This rearrangement joins TRBV27 to TRBJ1-3; D unresolved. Sequencing used peripheral blood, obtained in the third trimester of pregnancy. This receptor was identified in a female donor in good health, enrolled as a control in a pregnancy study. The CDR3 region is CASRDFGNTIYF. The DNA for the CDR3 is TGTGCCAGCAGAGACTTTGGAAACACCATATATTTT.